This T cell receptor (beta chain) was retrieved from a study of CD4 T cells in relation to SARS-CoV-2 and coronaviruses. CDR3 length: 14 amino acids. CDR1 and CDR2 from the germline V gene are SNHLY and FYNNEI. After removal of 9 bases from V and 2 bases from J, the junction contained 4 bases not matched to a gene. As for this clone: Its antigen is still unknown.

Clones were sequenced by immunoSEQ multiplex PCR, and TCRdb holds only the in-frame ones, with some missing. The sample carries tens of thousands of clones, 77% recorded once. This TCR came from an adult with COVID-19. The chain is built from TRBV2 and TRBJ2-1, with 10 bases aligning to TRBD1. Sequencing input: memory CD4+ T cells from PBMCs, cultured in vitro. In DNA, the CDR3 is TGTGCCAGTAAGGACAGGGGGGCCTACAATGAGCAGTTCTTC. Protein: CASKDRGAYNEQFF.